This T cell receptor beta chain derives from a study of OX40 agonist ivuxolimab in advanced cancers. The CDR3 is made up of 11 amino acids. Germline assignment: CDR1 DFQATT and CDR2 SNEGSKA (reference sequence). V dropped 8 bases and J dropped 4 bases, with 11 bases sitting between them. The protocol was immunoSEQ multiplex PCR, while the TCRdb copy is restricted to in-frame clones and leaves out a portion. The sample lists about 150,000 clones; around 94% were seen once. This chain links TRBV20-1 with TRBJ1-1; D perhaps matches TRBD1 (5 bases). The clonotype was recovered from an adult with an advanced solid tumor such as melanoma, head and neck, liver or kidney cancer. The sequencing used CD4+ or CD8+ T cells sorted from blood, collected in a trial of the OX40 agonist ivuxolimab. Here the CDR3 DNA reads TGCAGTTCGACAGTTGGCACTGAAGCTTTCTTT. It yields the protein CSSTVGTEAFF.